This T cell receptor beta chain was obtained from a study of blood T cell repertoires in COVID-19. Study details: The samples span acute and convalescent COVID-19 from the United States, Italy and Spain.

This clone was detected only once. The CDR3 runs 15 residues. V lost 3 bases to trimming and J lost 3 bases, with 15 bases between them. In germline, CDR1 is LGHDT, CDR2 YNNKEL (reference sequence). Seattle cases were enrolled at active infection and followed longitudinally. The authors' processing: Scientists estimated how many nucleated cells there were by amplifying reference gene primers. Using immunoSEQ multiplex PCR, the repertoire was profiled, and TCRdb retains in-frame clones only, with some absent. From that table come the V and J calls and clone size; the DNA was used to work out D and trimming. The sample carries 150,000 to 200,000 clones, roughly 80% recorded once.

The sample comprised peripheral blood. The chain has TRBV3-1 (or the pseudogene TRBV3-2) and TRBJ2-7; TRBD2 might be the D (6 bases). The origin of this receptor is a woman of 80 years or more with COVID-19, enrolled during active disease. CDR3 sequence (DNA): TGTGCCAGCAGCCACGCTCAGATGGGGGGCTACGAGCAGTACTTC. Its protein product is CASSHAQMGGYEQYF.